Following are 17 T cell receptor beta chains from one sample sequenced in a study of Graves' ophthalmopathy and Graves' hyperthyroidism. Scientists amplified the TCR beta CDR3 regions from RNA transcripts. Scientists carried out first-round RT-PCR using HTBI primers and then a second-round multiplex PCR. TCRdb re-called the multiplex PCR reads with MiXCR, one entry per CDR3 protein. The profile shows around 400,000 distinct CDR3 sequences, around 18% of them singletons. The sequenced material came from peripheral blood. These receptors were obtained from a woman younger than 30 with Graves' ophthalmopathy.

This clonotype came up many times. The CDR3 sequence is CASSEWAGHEQYF. The CDR3 DNA reads TGTGCCAGCAGTGAATGGGCGGGGCACGAGCAGTACTTC. The chain couples TRBV2 to TRBJ2-7; possibly TRBD2 for D (6 bases). Deletions cut 2 bases from V and 5 bases from J, with 10 bases between. Germline V gene sequence: CDR1 SNHLY, CDR2 FYNNEI. The CDR3 extends over 13 amino acids.

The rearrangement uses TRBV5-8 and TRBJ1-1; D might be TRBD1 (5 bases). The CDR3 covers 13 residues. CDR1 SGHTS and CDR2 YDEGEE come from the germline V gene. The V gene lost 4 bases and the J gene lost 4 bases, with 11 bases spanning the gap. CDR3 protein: CASSTRQSTEAFF. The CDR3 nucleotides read TGTGCCAGCAGCACCCGACAGAGCACTGAAGCTTTCTTT.

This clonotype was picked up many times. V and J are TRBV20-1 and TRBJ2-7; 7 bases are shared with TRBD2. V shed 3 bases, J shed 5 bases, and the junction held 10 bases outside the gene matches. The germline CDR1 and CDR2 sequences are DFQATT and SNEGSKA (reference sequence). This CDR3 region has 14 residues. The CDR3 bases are TGCAGTGCTAGCAGCCCGGGGGGAAGAAACGAGCAGTACTTC. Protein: CSASSPGGRNEQYF.

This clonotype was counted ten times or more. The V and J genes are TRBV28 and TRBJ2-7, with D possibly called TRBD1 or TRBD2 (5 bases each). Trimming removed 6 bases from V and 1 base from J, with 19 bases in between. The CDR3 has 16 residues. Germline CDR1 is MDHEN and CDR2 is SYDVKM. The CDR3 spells CASSQAGGQRSYEQYF. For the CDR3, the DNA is TGTGCCAGCAGCCAGGCGGGCGGACAACGATCCTACGAGCAGTACTTC.

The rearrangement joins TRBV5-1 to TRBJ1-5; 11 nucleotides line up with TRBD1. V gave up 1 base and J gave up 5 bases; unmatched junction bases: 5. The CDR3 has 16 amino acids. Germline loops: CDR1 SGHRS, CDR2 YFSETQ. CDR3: CASSLTPGQGDQPQHF. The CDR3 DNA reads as TGCGCCAGCAGCTTGACCCCGGGACAGGGGGATCAGCCCCAGCATTTT.

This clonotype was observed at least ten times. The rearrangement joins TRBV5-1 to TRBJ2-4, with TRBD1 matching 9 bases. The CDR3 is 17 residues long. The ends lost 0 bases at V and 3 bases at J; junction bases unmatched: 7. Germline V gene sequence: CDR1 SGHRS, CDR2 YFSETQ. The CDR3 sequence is CASSLGGTGNIKNIQYF. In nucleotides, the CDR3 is TGCGCCAGCAGCTTGGGCGGGACAGGGAATATCAAAAACATTCAGTACTTC.

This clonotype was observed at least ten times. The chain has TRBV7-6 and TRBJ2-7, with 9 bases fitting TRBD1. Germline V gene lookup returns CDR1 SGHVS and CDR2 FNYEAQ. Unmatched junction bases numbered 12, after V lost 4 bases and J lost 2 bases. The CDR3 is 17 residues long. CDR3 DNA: TGTGCCAGCAGCTCACGCCTCCGGGACAGGGTTCCCTACGAGCAGTACTTC. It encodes CASSSRLRDRVPYEQYF.

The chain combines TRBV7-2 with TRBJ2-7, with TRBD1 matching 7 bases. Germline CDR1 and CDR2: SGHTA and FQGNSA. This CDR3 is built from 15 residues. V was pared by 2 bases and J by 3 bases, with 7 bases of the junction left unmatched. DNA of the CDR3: TGTGCCAGCAGCTTATCTTTACAGGGGATCTACGAGCAGTACTTC. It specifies CASSLSLQGIYEQYF. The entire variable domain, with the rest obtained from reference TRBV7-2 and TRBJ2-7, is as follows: GAGVSQSPSNKVTEKGKDVELRCDPISGHTALYWYRQSLGQGLEFLIYFQGNSAPDKSGLPSDRFSAERTGGSVSTLTIQRTQQEDSAVYLCASSLSLQGIYEQYFGPGTRLTVT.

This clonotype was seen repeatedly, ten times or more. Here the CDR3 DNA reads TGTGCCAGCAGTGAAGATACGAGGTGGTACACCTTC. It is translated as CASSEDTRWYTF. The rearrangement joins TRBV6-1 to TRBJ1-2; the D is unclear. V lost 1 base and J lost 11, with 11 bases in between. Per the germline V gene, CDR1 is MNHNS and CDR2 is SASEGT. This CDR3 is built from 12 residues.

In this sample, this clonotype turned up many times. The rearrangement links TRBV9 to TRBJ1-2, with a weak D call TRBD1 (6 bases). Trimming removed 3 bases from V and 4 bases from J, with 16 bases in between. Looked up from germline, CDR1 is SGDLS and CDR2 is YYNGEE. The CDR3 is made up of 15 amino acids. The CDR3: CASSETPGQSYGYTF. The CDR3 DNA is TGTGCCAGCAGCGAGACCCCTGGACAGTCCTATGGCTACACCTTC.

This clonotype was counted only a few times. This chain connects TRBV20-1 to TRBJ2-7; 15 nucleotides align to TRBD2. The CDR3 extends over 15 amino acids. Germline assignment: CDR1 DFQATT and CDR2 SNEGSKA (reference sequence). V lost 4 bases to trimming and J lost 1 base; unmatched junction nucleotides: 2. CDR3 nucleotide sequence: TGCAGTGCTAAAGGGACTAGCGGGAGGTCCTACGAGCAGTACTTC. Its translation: CSAKGTSGRSYEQYF.

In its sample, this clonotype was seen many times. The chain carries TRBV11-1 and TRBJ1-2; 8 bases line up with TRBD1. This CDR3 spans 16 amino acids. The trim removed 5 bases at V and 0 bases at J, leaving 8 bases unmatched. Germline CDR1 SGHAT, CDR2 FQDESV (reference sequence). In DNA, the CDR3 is TGTGCCAGCAGCCCCGGTTCCAGGGGGCCTAACTATGGCTACACCTTC. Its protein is CASSPGSRGPNYGYTF.

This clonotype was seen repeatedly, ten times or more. This CDR3 is CASSQVLGPLNTEAFF. Here the CDR3 DNA reads TGCGCCAGCAGCCAAGTGTTGGGACCACTGAACACTGAAGCTTTCTTT. The V gene is TRBV4-3, the J gene TRBJ1-1, with D perhaps matching TRBD1 (5 bases). CDR3 length: 16 residues. Germline CDR1 reads LGHNA; CDR2 reads YSLEER. V was pared by 1 base and J by 0 bases, with 12 bases between.

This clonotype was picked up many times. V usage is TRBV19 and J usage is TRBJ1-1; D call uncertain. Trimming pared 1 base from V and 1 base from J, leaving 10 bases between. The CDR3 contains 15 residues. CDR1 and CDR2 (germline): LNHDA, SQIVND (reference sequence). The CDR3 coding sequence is TGTGCCAGTAGTATAGGGGCTCCCAGGAACACTGAAGCTTTCTTT. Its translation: CASSIGAPRNTEAFF.

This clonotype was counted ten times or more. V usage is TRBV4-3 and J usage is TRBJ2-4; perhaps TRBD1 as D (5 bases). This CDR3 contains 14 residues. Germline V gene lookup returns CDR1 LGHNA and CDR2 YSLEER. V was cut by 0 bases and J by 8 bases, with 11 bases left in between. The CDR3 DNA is TGCGCCAGCAGCCAAGATTCCCAGGGATACATTCAGTACTTC. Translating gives CASSQDSQGYIQYF.

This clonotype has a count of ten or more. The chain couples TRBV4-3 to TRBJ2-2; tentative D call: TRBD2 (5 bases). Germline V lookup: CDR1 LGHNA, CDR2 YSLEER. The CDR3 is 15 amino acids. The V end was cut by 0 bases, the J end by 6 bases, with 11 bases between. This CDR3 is CASSQDREGSGELFF. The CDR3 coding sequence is TGCGCCAGCAGCCAAGATAGAGAGGGCTCCGGGGAGCTGTTTTTT.

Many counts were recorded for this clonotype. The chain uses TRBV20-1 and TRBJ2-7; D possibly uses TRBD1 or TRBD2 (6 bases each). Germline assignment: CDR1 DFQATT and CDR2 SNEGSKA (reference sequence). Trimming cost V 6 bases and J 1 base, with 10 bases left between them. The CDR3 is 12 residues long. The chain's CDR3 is CSAGGRSYEQYF. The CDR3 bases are TGCAGTGCGGGGGGCCGATCCTACGAGCAGTACTTC.